The T cell receptor (beta chain) described here comes from a study of T cells in Graves' hyperthyroidism and ophthalmopathy. Study-wide results and limits: Most thyroid clonotypes with frequency above 0.001 were detected in blood.

RNA transcripts served as the template for amplifying TCR beta CDR3 regions. The study used the HTBI primer set for a first-round RT-PCR of the TCR CDR3. One entry per CDR3 protein results from TCRdb running MiXCR on the multiplex PCR reads. The sample includes 400,000 to 500,000 distinct CDR3 sequences, over 12% of them seen just once. At least 3 on the Clinical Activity Score was recorded for ophthalmopathy patients, who also had NOSPECS grade at least 4 and duration under 3 months. PBMCs were obtained from approximately 10 ml fresh peripheral blood. In regard to this clonotype: Its target is unknown.

J gave up 3 bases and V 5 bases, and 8 bases lay outside the gene matches. The CDR3 contains 17 residues. Germline V gene sequence: CDR1 SGHNT, CDR2 YYREEE (reference sequence). Sequencing used blood. This clonotype was obtained from a man aged 18 to 30 with Graves' ophthalmopathy. The chain carries TRBV5-4 and TRBJ2-2; 12 positions match TRBD1. The CDR3 DNA reads as TGTGCCAGCAGATATCCGGGACAGGGGGCCGACACCGGGGAGCTGTTTTTT. Translated: CASRYPGQGADTGELFF.